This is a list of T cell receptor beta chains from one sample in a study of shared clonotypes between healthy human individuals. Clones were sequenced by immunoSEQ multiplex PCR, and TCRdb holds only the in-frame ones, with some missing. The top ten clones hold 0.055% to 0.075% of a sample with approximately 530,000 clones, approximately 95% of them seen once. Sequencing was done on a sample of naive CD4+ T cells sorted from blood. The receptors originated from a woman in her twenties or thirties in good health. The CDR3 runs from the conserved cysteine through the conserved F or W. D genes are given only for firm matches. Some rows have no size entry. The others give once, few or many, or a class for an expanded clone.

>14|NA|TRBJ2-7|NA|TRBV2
TGTGCCAGCAGTGCGGACAGAAGGACCTACGAGCAGTACTTC
CASSADRRTYEQYF
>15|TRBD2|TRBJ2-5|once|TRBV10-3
TGTGCCATCTCGCGGACTAGCGACTCTCAAGAGACCCAGTACTTC
CAISRTSDSQETQYF
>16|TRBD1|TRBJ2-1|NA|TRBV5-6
TGTGCCAGCAGCGCCTCGGGGACAGGGTCCTACAATGAGCAGTTCTTC
CASSASGTGSYNEQFF
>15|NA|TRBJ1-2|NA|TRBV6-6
TGTGCCAGCAGTGAGAAAAGGACCTTCCCGGGCGGCTACACCTTC
CASSEKRTFPGGYTF
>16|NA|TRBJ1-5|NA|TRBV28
TGTGCCAGCACCTCCCGGGGTGGGTCGCCTAATCAGCCCCAGCATTTT
CASTSRGGSPNQPQHF
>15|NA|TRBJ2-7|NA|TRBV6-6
TGTGCCAGCAGGGGAGGGGGGGCAAACTCCTACGAGCAGTACTTC
CASRGGGANSYEQYF
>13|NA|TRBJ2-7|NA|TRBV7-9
TGTGCCAGCAGCTTAGAACAGGGCTACGAGCAGTACTTC
CASSLEQGYEQYF
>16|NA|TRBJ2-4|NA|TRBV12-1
TGTGCCAGCAGCTTTGTACTAGCTTTAGCCAAAAACATTCAGTACTTC
CASSFVLALAKNIQYF
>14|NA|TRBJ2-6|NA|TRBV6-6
TGTGCCAGCAGGGGGGAACCTGGGGCCAACGTCCTGACTTTC
CASRGEPGANVLTF
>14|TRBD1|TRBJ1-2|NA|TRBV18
TGTGCCAGCTCACCTATGGACAGGGGAAAAGGCTACACCTTC
CASSPMDRGKGYTF
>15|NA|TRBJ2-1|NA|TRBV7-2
TGTGCCAGCAGCAGGGCCTCCGGGACCCAAAATGAGCAGTTCTTC
CASSRASGTQNEQFF
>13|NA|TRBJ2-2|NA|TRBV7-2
TGTGCCAGCAGCTTAGCGGAAGGCGGGGAGCTGTTTTTT
CASSLAEGGELFF
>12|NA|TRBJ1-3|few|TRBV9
TGTGCCAGCAGCGTAGAAGGAAACACCATATATTTT
CASSVEGNTIYF
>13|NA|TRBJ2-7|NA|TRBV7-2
TGTGCCACCCGACGTGGTAGCGGCTACGAGCAGTACTTC
CATRRGSGYEQYF
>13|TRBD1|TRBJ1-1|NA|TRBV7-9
TGTGCCAGCAGCTTAACAGGGGAAACTGAAGCTTTCTTT
CASSLTGETEAFF
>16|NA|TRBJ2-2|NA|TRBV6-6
TGTGCCAGCAGTTACCCACGGACGGCCGACACCGGGGAGCTGTTTTTT
CASSYPRTADTGELFF
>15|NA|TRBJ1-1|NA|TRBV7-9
TGTGCCAGCAGCCCTCCGCGGGGGAGGAACACTGAAGCTTTCTTT
CASSPPRGRNTEAFF
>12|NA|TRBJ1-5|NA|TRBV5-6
TGTGCCAGCAGCTTATTGGATCAGCCCCAGCATTTT
CASSLLDQPQHF
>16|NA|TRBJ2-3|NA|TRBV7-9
TGTGCCAGCAGCCCCGGGCTAGCTGCTTTCACAGATACGCAGTATTTT
CASSPGLAAFTDTQYF
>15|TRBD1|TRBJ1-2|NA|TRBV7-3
TGTGCCAGCAGCTACGGACAGGGGGCTGACTATGGCTACACCTTC
CASSYGQGADYGYTF
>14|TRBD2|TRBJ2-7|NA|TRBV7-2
TGTGCCAGCAGCTTGGGACTAGCGGGAGACGAGCAGTACTTC
CASSLGLAGDEQYF
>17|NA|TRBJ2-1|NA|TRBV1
TGCACCAGCAGCCAAGATCGGGCTGAGGTGGGCCACAATGAGCAGTTCTTC
CTSSQDRAEVGHNEQFF
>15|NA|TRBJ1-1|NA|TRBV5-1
TGCGCCAGCAGCATCCGACAGTCAACTAACACTGAAGCTTTCTTT
CASSIRQSTNTEAFF
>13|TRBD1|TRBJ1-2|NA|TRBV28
TGTGTTACGGCCCCAGGGGGAGACTATGGCTACACCTTC
CVTAPGGDYGYTF
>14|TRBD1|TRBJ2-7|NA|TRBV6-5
TGTGCCAGCCCGACGACAGGGAATGGTTACGAGCAGTACTTC
CASPTTGNGYEQYF
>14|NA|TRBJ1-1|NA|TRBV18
TGTGCCAGCTCACCGGCCCTTGGGGGAACTGAAGCTTTCTTT
CASSPALGGTEAFF
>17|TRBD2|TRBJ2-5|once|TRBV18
TGTGCCAGCTCATCCTGGACTAGCGGGGGGGGCCAAGAGACCCAGTACTTC
CASSSWTSGGGQETQYF
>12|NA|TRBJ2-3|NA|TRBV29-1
TGCAGCGTTTCAGCGGCCACAGATACGCAGTATTTT
CSVSAATDTQYF
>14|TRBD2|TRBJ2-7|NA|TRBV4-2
TGTGCCAGCAGCTTAGCTAGCGGGGCCTACGAGCAGTACTTC
CASSLASGAYEQYF
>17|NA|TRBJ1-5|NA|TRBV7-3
TGTGCCAGCAGCCCCGGGAACAGTTACCTTTGCGATCAGCCCCAGCATTTT
CASSPGNSYLCDQPQHF
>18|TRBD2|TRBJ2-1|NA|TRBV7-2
TGTGCCAGCAGCTTAGGATCTAGCGGACCTTTCTCCTACAATGAGCAGTTCTTC
CASSLGSSGPFSYNEQFF
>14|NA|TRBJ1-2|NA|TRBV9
TGTGCCAGCAGCGTAGACATTTCTAACTATGGCTACACCTTC
CASSVDISNYGYTF
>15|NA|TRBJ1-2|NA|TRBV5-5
TGTGCCAGCAGCTTTGGGGCCGGACAGAGATATGGCTACACCTTC
CASSFGAGQRYGYTF
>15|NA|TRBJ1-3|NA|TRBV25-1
TGTGCCAGCAGTGCCACCGGCCCCTCTGGAAACACCATATATTTT
CASSATGPSGNTIYF
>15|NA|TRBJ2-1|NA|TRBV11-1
TGTGCCAGCAGCTTAGTTGCAGAATATTACAATGAGCAGTTCTTC
CASSLVAEYYNEQFF